This T cell receptor beta chain is drawn from a study of T cell responses to AZD1222 COVID-19 vaccine (dated by TCRdb to the early 2020s). Broadly, across the study: AZD1222 recipients with second doses at about 4 weeks or about 12 weeks were pooled, because spike-specific TCR depth and breadth did not differ between schedules. Enrollment into the trials was organized by age into subgroups of 18-55, 56-69 and 70-plus years, and those subgroups contained approximately 150, 30 and 60 TCR-sequenced participants, respectively. TCR sequencing covered more than 230 trial participants: 207 given two doses of AZD1222 and 26 given two doses of MenACWY control vaccine. Broad study findings and their caveats: The 56-69-year group was small, and its depth increase did not reach significance, likely because of low power. Nearly half of unique spike-specific TCRs reportedly recognized epitopes outside regions mutated in the B.1.351 and B.1.1.7 variants. A significant rise in spike-specific TCR breadth and depth was observed after two AZD1222 doses relative to day 0 and relative to MenACWY recipients. No day 14 peak-response samples were available, so repertoires were characterized only after the peak T cell response. Participants were mostly white British, with more females than males. The authors suggested clonal diversity may have been underestimated. Conclusions about previously exposed vaccinees are limited, since just five or six AZD1222 recipients were seropositive for SARS-CoV-2 at baseline. The vaccine-associated CD4 TCRs covered the entire spike protein, and the dominant responses fell in regions 160-218 and 743-854.

The germline V gene provides CDR1 SGHTS and CDR2 YDEGEE. Clipping removes 4 bases from V and 4 bases from J, with 4 as the unmatched junction base count. The CDR3 runs 15 residues from the cysteine to the phenylalanine. Only the CDR3 DNA stays, 45 bases, in frame from base 1. The CDR3 regions of human TCRbeta chains were subjected to immunosequencing. In the original analysis: TCRs in the repertoires were matched against a reference library of SARS-CoV-2-specific TCRs that had been generated with the MIRA antigen-specificity platform. Breadth was defined as the fraction of unique TCRs that were SARS-CoV-2-associated, and depth was defined as the fraction of total T cells that were SARS-CoV-2-associated. Using the MIRA data, each spike-specific TCR was mapped to the spike region that the TCR reacts to and placed in a CD4 or CD8 class. Log10-transformed breadth and depth values were compared by one-way ANOVA with Sidak's multiple comparisons tests. As stored in TCRdb, this immuneACCESS dataset retains in-frame rearrangements with V and J assigned. A fraction of the clones does not appear; measured against another copy, unresolved V genes explain less than half of the discrepancy, and the remainder lacks a known reason. V, J and clone size derive from that table, while D and trimming were established from the DNA sequence. The sample contains some 100,000 clones, approximately 90% of them found a single time. The ten most abundant clones make up approximately 21% of the sample.

What the time point label conveys for this sample: baseline before first vaccination. Samples from vaccinated people were obtained from the UK trials COV001 and COV002, which included a single-blind randomized controlled phase 2/3 trial of AZD1222 (ChAdOx1 nCoV-19) in healthy adults. For TCRbeta chain sequencing, PBMC samples were collected from trial participants at day 0 and at day 28 after the second dose. A word on this clone: The antigen it recognizes is unknown. No quality values exist for individual bases; no much larger clone is one base distant.

The rearrangement combines TRBV5-8 with TRBJ2-5; the junction holds 13 bases that match TRBD2. Source: peripheral blood, taken on day 0 of AZD1222 vaccination. This receptor was identified in an adult in good health. The CDR3 here reads CASSGRTSGGETQYF. The DNA is as follows: TGTGCCAGCAGCGGCCGGACTAGCGGGGGAGAGACCCAGTACTTC.